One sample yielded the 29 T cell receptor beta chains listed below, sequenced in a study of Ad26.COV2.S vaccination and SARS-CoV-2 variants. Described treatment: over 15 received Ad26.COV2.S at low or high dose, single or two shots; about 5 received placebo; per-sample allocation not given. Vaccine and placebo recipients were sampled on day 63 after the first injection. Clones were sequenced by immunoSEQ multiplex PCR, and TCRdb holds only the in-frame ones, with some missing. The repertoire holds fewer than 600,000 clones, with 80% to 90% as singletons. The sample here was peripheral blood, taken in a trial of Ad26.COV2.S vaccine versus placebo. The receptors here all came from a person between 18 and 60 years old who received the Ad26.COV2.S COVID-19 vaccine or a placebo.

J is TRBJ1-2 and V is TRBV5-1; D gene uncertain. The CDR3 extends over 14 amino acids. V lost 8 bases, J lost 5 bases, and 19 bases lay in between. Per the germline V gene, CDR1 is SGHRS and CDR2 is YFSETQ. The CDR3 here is CASHRGLERYGYTF. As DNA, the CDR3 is TGCGCCAGTCACCGAGGCCTGGAGCGTTATGGCTACACCTTC.

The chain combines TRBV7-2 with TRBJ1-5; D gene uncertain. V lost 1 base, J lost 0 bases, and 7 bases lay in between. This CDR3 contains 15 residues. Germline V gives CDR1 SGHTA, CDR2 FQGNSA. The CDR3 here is CASSLEGISNQPQHF. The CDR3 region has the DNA TGTGCCAGCAGCTTAGAGGGTATTAGCAATCAGCCCCAGCATTTT. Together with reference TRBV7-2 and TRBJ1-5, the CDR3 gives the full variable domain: GAGVSQSPSNKVTEKGKDVELRCDPISGHTALYWYRQSLGQGLEFLIYFQGNSAPDKSGLPSDRFSAERTGGSVSTLTIQRTQQEDSAVYLCASSLEGISNQPQHFGDGTRLSIL.

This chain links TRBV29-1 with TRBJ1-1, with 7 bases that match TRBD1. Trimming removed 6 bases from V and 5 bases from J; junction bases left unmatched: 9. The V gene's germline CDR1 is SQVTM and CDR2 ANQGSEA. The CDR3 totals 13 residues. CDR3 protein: CSVARQGGTEAFF. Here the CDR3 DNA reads TGCAGCGTCGCTAGACAGGGTGGAACTGAAGCTTTCTTT.

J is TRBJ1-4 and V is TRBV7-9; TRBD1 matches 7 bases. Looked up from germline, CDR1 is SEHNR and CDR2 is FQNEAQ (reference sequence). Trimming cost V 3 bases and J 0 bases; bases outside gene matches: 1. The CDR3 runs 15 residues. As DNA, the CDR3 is TGTGCCAGCAGCTTTCAGGGGGCAACTAATGAAAAACTGTTTTTT. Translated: CASSFQGATNEKLFF.

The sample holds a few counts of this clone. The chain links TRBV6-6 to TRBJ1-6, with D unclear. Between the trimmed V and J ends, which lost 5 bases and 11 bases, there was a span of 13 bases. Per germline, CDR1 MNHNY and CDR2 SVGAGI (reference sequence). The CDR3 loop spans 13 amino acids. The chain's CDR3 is CASSNGPPPPLHF. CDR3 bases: TGTGCCAGCAGTAATGGACCTCCCCCACCCCTCCACTTT.

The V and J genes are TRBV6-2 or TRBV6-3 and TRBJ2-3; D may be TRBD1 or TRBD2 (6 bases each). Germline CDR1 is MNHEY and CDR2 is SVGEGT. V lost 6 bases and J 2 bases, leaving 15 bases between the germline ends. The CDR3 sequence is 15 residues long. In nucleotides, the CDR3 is TGTGCCAGCAGCCCCCGGGGGCAAGACACAGATACGCAGTATTTT. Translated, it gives CASSPRGQDTDTQYF.

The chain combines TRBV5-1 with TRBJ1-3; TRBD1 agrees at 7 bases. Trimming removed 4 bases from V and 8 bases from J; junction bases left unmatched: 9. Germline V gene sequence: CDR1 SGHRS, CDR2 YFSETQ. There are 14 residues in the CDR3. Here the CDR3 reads CASSPEPGGHTIYF. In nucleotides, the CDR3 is TGCGCCAGCAGCCCCGAGCCAGGGGGTCACACCATATATTTT.

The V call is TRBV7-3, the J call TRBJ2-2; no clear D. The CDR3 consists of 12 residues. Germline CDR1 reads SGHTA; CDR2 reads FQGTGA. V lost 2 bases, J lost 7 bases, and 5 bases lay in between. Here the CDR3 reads CASSLVIGELFF. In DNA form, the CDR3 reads TGTGCCAGCAGCTTAGTTATCGGGGAGCTGTTTTTT.

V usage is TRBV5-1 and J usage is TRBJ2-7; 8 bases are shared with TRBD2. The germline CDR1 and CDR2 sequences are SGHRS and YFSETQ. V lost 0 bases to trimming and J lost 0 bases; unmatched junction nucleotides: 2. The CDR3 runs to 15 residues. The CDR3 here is CASSLERGSSYEQYF. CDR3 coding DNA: TGCGCCAGCAGCTTGGAGCGGGGGTCCTCCTACGAGCAGTACTTC.

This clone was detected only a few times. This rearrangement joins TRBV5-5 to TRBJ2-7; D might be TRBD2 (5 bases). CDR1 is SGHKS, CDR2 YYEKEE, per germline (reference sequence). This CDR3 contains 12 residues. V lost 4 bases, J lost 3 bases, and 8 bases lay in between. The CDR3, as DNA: TGTGCCAGCAGCCCCGCGGGCTACGAGCAGTACTTC. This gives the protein CASSPAGYEQYF.

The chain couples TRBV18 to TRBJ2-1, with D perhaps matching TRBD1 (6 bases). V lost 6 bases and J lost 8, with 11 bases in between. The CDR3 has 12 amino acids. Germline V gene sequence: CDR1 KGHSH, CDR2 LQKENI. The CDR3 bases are TGTGCCAGCTCGATGGGGGCGGATGAGCAGTTCTTC. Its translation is CASSMGADEQFF.

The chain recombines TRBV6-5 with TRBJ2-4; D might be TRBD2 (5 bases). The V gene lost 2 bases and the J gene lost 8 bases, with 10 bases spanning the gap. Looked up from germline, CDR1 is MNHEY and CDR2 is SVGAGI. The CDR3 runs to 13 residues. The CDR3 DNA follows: TGTGCCAGCAGTTACCGCGAGGGTTACATTCAGTACTTC. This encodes CASSYREGYIQYF.

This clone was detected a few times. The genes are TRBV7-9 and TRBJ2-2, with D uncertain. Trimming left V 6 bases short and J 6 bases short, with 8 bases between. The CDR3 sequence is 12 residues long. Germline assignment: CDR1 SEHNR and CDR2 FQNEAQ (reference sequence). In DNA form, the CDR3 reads TGTGCCAGCAGACCGCGGCCCGGGGAGCTGTTTTTT. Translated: CASRPRPGELFF.

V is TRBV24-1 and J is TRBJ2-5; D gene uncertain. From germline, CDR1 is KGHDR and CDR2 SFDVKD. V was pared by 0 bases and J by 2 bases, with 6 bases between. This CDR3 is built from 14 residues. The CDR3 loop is CATSDLKGQETQYF. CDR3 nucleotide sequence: TGTGCCACCAGTGATTTGAAGGGTCAAGAGACCCAGTACTTC.

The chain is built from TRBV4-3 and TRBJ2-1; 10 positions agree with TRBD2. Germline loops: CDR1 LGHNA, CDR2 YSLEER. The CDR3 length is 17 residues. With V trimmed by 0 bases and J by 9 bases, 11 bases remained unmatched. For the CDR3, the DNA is TGCGCCAGCAGCCAAGATTGGTGGCTAGCGGGGGAGGGTGAGCAGTTCTTC. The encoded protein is CASSQDWWLAGEGEQFF.

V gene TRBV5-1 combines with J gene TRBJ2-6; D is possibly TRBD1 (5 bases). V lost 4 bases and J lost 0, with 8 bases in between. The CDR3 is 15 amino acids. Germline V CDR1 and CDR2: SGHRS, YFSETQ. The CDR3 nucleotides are TGCGCCAGCAGCGACAGTCGCTCTGGGGCCAACGTCCTGACTTTC. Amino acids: CASSDSRSGANVLTF.

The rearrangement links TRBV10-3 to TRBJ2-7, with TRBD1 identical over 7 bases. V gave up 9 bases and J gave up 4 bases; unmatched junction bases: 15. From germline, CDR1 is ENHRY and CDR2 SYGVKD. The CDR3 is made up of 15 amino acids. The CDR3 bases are TGTGCCATTGGGACAGCCCTTTCTGACCCGTACGAGCAGTACTTC. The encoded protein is CAIGTALSDPYEQYF.

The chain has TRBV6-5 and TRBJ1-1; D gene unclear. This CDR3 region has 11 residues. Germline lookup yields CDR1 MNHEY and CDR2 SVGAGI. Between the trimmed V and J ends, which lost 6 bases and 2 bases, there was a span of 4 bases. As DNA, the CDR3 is TGTGCCAGCAGACATAACACTGAAGCTTTCTTT. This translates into CASRHNTEAFF.

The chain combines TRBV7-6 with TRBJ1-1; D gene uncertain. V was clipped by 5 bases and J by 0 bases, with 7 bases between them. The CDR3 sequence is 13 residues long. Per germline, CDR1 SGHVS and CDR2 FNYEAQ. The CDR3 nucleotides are TGTGCCAGCAGCCTTCAGGTGAACACTGAAGCTTTCTTT. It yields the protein CASSLQVNTEAFF.

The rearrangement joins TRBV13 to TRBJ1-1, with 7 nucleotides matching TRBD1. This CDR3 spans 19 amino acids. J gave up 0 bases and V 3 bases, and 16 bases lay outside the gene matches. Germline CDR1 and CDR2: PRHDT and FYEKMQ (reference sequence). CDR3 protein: CASSFFRVPTGALNTEAFF. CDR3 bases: TGTGCCAGCAGCTTCTTCCGGGTCCCAACAGGGGCGCTGAACACTGAAGCTTTCTTT.

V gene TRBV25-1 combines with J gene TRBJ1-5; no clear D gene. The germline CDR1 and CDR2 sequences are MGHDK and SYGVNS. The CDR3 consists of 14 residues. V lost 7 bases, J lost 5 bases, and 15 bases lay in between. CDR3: CASKRKGPDQPQHF. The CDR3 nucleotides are TGTGCCAGCAAAAGAAAGGGCCCGGATCAGCCCCAGCATTTT.

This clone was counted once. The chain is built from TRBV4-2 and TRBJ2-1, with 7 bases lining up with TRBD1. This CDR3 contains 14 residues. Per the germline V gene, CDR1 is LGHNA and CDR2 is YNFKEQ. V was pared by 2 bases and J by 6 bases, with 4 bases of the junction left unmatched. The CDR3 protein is CASSQLTGFNEQFF. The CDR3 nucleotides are TGTGCCAGCAGCCAACTGACAGGGTTCAATGAGCAGTTCTTC.

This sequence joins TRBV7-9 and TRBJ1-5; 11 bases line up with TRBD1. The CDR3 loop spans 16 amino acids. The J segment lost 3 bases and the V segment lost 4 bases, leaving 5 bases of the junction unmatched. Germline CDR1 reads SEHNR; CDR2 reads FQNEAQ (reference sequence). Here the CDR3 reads CASSYGQGAFNQPQHF. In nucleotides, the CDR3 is TGTGCCAGCAGCTATGGACAGGGGGCTTTCAATCAGCCCCAGCATTTT. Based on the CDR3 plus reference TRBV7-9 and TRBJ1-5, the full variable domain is DTGVSQNPRHKITKRGQNVTFRCDPISEHNRLYWYRQTLGQGPEFLTYFQNEAQLEKSRLLSDRFSAERPKGSFSTLEIQRTEQGDSAMYLCASSYGQGAFNQPQHFGDGTRLSIL.

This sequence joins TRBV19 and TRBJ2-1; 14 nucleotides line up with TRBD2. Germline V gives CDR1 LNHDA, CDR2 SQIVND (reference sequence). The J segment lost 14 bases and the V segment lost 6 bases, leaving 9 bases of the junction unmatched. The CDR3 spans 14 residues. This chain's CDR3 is CASRVSGLAGAEFF. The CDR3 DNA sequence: TGTGCCAGTAGGGTTTCGGGACTAGCGGGGGCCGAGTTCTTC.

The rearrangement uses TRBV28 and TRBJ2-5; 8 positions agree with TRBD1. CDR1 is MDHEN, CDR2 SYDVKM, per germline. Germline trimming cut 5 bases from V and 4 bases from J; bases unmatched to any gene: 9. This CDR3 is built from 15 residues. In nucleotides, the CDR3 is TGTGCCAGCAGTGAACCACAGGGGGGAGGAGAGACCCAGTACTTC. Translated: CASSEPQGGGETQYF.

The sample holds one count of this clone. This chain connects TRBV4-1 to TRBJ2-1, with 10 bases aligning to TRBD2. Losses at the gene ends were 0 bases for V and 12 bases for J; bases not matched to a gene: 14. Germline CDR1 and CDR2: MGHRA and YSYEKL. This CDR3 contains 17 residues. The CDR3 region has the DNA TGCGCCAGCAGCCAAGATTCCCCTAGCGGGAGTTTTTATCGGCAGTTCTTC. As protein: CASSQDSPSGSFYRQFF.

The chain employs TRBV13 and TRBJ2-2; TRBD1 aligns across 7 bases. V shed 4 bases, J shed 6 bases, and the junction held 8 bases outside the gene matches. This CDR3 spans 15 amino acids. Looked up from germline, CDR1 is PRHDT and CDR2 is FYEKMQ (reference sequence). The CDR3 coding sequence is TGTGCCAGCAGCTCCCGACAGGGTGGGCCCGGGGAGCTGTTTTTT. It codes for CASSSRQGGPGELFF.

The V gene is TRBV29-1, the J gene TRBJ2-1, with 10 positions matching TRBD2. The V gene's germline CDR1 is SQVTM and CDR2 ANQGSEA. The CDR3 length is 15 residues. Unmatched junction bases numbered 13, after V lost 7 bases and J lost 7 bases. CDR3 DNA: TGCAGCGCCGTACTAGCGGGGAGGTCGTGGAATGAGCAGTTCTTC. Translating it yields CSAVLAGRSWNEQFF.

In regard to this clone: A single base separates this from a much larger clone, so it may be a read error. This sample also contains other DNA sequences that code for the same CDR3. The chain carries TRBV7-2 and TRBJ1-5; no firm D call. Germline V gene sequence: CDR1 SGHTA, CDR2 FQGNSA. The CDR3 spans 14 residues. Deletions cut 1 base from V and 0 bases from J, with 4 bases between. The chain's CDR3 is CASSLGVSNQPQHF. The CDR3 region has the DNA TGTGCCAGCAGCTTAGGGGTTAGCAATCAGCCCCAGCATTTT.